This T cell receptor (beta chain) emerged from a study of shared clonotypes between healthy human individuals (dated by TCRdb to between 2020 and 2021). For context, the study as a whole: A couple of women and a few men aged 18 to 49 years were included in the cohort. Per donor, three plates each were used for CD4 naive and CD4 memory, two for CD8 naive, and one for CD8 memory. To estimate repertoire size and how much clonotype sharing occurs between individuals, the study deeply sequenced the blood TCR repertoires of roughly 5 healthy adults. To increase sequencing depth and limit assay-specific biases, different laboratories used diverse techniques to prepare libraries and sequence TCR repertoires. Each donor's leukapheresis produced roughly between roughly 0.85 and 9 billion PBMCs.

Results the study describes overall, beyond this receptor: When several donors were compared, the shared fraction of clonotypes was around 4.6% for naive CD4, 3.5% to 4% for naive CD8, about 2.5% for memory CD4, and 0.35% to 0.4% for memory CD8. Pairwise subsampling indicated that sequencing depth was expected to affect the degree of clonotype sharing among donors. Sampling was limited to blood, and TCR repertoires in tissue likely differ from TCR repertoires in blood. Incomplete sequencing was indicated by rarefaction of sorted-subset datasets, despite the large sequencing depth. Because the study included a small number of donors, the genetic and exposure-history diversity represented was limited. Clonotypes shared by all four sorted-subset donors showed higher generation probabilities than non-shared clonotypes. Estimated clonotype richness was generally larger for naive than for memory subsets.

Worth noting for this clone: This receptor's antigen is unknown. Base qualities are not at hand, and no much larger clone is one base apart.

Donors were healthy HIV-negative adults with no recently reported acute infections or vaccinations. All donors were Caucasian adults living in Nashville, Tennessee, USA. Magnetic negative selection was used to enrich CD4+ T cells, after which naive cells were positively selected on CD45RA and the negative fraction became the memory subset. Blood was obtained by leukapheresis, after which PBMCs were separated by Ficoll-Histopaque density gradient centrifugation and cryopreserved in liquid nitrogen vapor phase. Analytical flow cytometry was used to check the purity and quantity of every magnetically sorted T cell population. From each sorted fraction, genomic DNA was isolated and quantified by UV absorbance on a Nanodrop 2000c. The cysteine opens and the phenylalanine closes a CDR3 of 17 amino acids. Of all the DNA, just the CDR3 is kept, 51 bases in frame from base 1. Germline trimming amounts to 10 bases on V and 3 bases on J, with 15 as the count of junction bases outside the gene matches. CDR1 SEHNR and CDR2 FQNEAQ were looked up in the germline V gene (reference sequence).

Using the deep immunoSEQ assay, TCR CDR3 regions were amplified from genomic DNA by multiplex PCR. Extracted genomic DNA from each cell subset was distributed evenly across all wells of several immunoSEQ 96-well plates, and each plate was treated as a replicate. For sorted subsets, roughly 200 ng genomic DNA, equal to some 28,000 T cell genomes, was loaded into each replicate PCR. Purified libraries were measured with a Qubit 3.0 fluorometer, size-checked on a Bioanalyzer 2100, and measured again with the KAPA Library Quantification kit. Every immunoSEQ 96-well plate was sequenced on a separate single-read 150-cycle Illumina NextSeq 550 flow cell. The authors' analysis ran thus. The immunoSEQ output contained only junctional sequences without quality scores, so filtering could not match that applied to full-length reads. To assign V/J genes and CDR3, sequences were annotated against IMGT germline references using PyIR, a Python wrapper for IgBLAST v1.9. Any read was removed if the V/J assignment was weak (E-value above 1e-6), the CDR3 was missing, or the read contained stop codons, out-of-frame junctions, or ambiguous translated residues. A V3J clonotype was defined by an identical inferred V gene, J gene, and CDR3 amino acid sequence. Percentage overlap between repertoires was calculated by dividing the number of shared unique clonotypes by the size of the smaller repertoire. Three approaches were used to assess repertoire richness: RTK rarefaction, the Chao1 estimator, and Recon v2.1 estimates of unobserved clonotypes. Generation probabilities were computed with OLGA for all TCRbeta clonotypes obtained by the gDNA method from four donors. Sourced from immuneACCESS, this table was stored by TCRdb with only in-frame sequences that have V and J called. A share of the clones is absent; for the studies checked, an unresolved V gene accounts for under half, and the remainder has no known explanation. The V and J calls and the clone size are those of that table, but D and trimming were determined from the DNA. This sample holds 2 million to 3 million clones; 93% were observed only once. The ten largest clonotypes hold 0.36% of the sample.

The origin of this receptor is a man aged 18-30 years in good health. Some clones in this sample may be carry-over from other donors' samples. The chain couples TRBV7-9 to TRBJ2-1; 10 central bases correspond to TRBD1. Sequenced: naive CD4+ T cells from PBMCs. This sample's cell subset or site label indicates: CD45RA+ positively selected. The CDR3 reads as follows: CATPPGTGVLHYNEQFF. The nucleotides read TGTGCCACACCCCCAGGGACAGGGGTCCTACACTACAATGAGCAGTTCTTC.